A selection of T cell receptor beta chains follows, all from one sample in a study of PD-1 blockade in classical Hodgkin lymphoma. TCRdb's table, derived via immunoSEQ multiplex PCR, lists solely in-frame clones and lacks some. The top ten clones hold 9.7% of a sample with approximately 60,000 clones, around 90% of them seen once. The starting material was peripheral blood mononuclear cells (PBMCs), obtained at baseline. All receptors come from a human donor with classical Hodgkin lymphoma. Each CDR3 is given with its conserved first and last residue. D genes are given only for firm matches. A row's size may be missing; if present it is once, few, many or a size class.

V gene	D gene	J gene	clone size	CDR3 protein	CDR3 DNA
TRBV2	TRBD1	TRBJ1-1	.	CASPPGQGWTEAFF	TGTGCCAGCCCGCCGGGACAGGGGTGGACTGAAGCTTTCTTT
TRBV6-5	TRBD1	TRBJ2-7	.	CASRAPTGSSYEQYF	TGTGCCAGCAGAGCCCCGACAGGGAGCTCCTACGAGCAGTACTTC
TRBV19	.	TRBJ2-1	once	CASSISSRGGNEQFF	TGTGCCAGTAGTATAAGTTCCCGGGGTGGCAATGAGCAGTTCTTC
TRBV21-1	.	TRBJ2-6	.	CASSRPPQGSSGANVLTF	TGTGCCAGCAGCCGCCCCCCACAGGGTAGCTCTGGGGCCAACGTCCTGACTTTC
TRBV11-2	TRBD2	TRBJ2-1	.	CASSLDLNSGGYNEQFF	TGTGCCAGCAGCTTAGATCTTAATAGCGGGGGTTACAATGAGCAGTTCTTC
TRBV6-5	.	TRBJ2-2	.	CASSYSIAATGELFF	TGTGCCAGCAGTTACTCGATCGCAGCCACCGGGGAGCTGTTTTTT
TRBV9	.	TRBJ2-1	.	CASSVGDGEQFF	TGTGCCAGCAGCGTAGGTGACGGTGAGCAGTTCTTC
TRBV5-5	.	TRBJ2-6	few	CASRAGGQGPSGANVLTF	TGTGCCAGCAGAGCCGGGGGGCAGGGACCCTCTGGGGCCAACGTCCTGACTTTC
TRBV5-6	.	TRBJ2-7	.	CASSLGTGTYEQYF	TGTGCCAGCAGCTTAGGGACGGGAACCTACGAGCAGTACTTC
TRBV10-1	TRBD1	TRBJ2-2	.	CASSGTGVTGELFF	TGCGCCAGCAGTGGGACAGGGGTTACCGGGGAGCTGTTTTTT
TRBV11-2	TRBD2	TRBJ2-7	.	CASSSPLERGYEQYF	TGTGCCAGCAGCTCCCCGTTGGAGCGGGGCTACGAGCAGTACTTC
TRBV4-1	TRBD2	TRBJ2-1	.	CASSQDASSGAYNEQFF	TGCGCCAGCAGCCAAGATGCGTCTAGCGGGGCCTACAATGAGCAGTTCTTC
TRBV5-5	.	TRBJ2-7	.	CASSLPIAGGSQEQYF	TGTGCCAGCAGCTTGCCCATAGCAGGAGGGTCCCAAGAGCAGTACTTC
TRBV5-5	.	TRBJ2-3	.	CASSLEVPTDTQYF	TGTGCCAGCAGCTTGGAAGTGCCCACAGATACGCAGTATTTT
TRBV25-1	.	TRBJ2-7	.	CASSSRSYEQYF	TGTGCCAGCAGTAGCAGGTCCTACGAGCAGTACTTC
TRBV6-1	.	TRBJ1-1	few	CASSEAWTAGTEAFF	TGTGCCAGCAGTGAAGCGTGGACAGCGGGGACTGAAGCTTTCTTT
TRBV9	.	TRBJ2-7	.	CASSVGPPGSYEQYF	TGTGCCAGCAGCGTAGGGCCGCCGGGGTCCTACGAGCAGTACTTC
TRBV7-9	.	TRBJ1-2	.	CASSLVWGAHGYTF	TGTGCCAGCAGCTTAGTTTGGGGGGCGCATGGCTACACCTTC
TRBV19	.	TRBJ1-1	.	CASSLRVNTEAFF	TGTGCCAGTAGTCTCAGGGTAAACACTGAAGCTTTCTTT
TRBV4-1	.	TRBJ2-2	once	CASSLDPQRTPPGELFF	TGCGCCAGCAGCCTCGACCCTCAGCGGACCCCCCCCGGGGAGCTGTTTTTT
TRBV29-1	.	TRBJ2-1	.	CSVVGRRMGEQFF	TGCAGCGTTGTCGGGAGAAGGATGGGTGAGCAGTTCTTC
TRBV11-2	.	TRBJ2-3	.	CASSPLATQYF	TGTGCCAGCAGCCCCCTAGCGACGCAGTATTTT
TRBV28	.	TRBJ2-5	.	CASSLRSTQETQYF	TGTGCCAGCAGTTTACGGTCTACCCAAGAGACCCAGTACTTC
TRBV19	.	TRBJ1-6	.	CASRRSQEDNSPLHF	TGTGCCAGTCGTAGGTCGCAGGAGGATAATTCACCCCTCCACTTT
TRBV19	.	TRBJ2-1	.	CASSGGHYPNGEQFF	TGTGCCAGTAGTGGGGGACACTATCCGAACGGTGAGCAGTTCTTC
TRBV27	.	TRBJ1-2	.	CASSFGQTYDYTF	TGTGCCAGCAGTTTTGGACAGACCTATGACTACACCTTC
TRBV19	.	TRBJ2-3	.	CATNGGLRTDTQYF	TGTGCCACCAACGGGGGACTTAGAACAGATACGCAGTATTTT
TRBV7-7	.	TRBJ2-7	.	CASSPGVVYEQYF	TGTGCCAGCAGCCCAGGGGTCGTCTACGAGCAGTACTTC
TRBV7-3	.	TRBJ2-6	.	CASSPDGGGGGANVLTF	TGTGCCAGCAGCCCGGACGGCGGGGGCGGTGGGGCCAACGTCCTGACTTTC
TRBV5-8	.	TRBJ1-5	few	CASSLLAGNQPQHF	TGTGCCAGCAGCTTGTTGGCAGGGAATCAGCCCCAGCATTTT
TRBV4-2	.	TRBJ1-1	.	CASSQTSGRYAEAFF	TGTGCCAGCAGCCAGACATCGGGGCGATATGCTGAAGCTTTCTTT
TRBV28	.	TRBJ1-1	.	CASKKPMNTEAFF	TGTGCCAGCAAGAAACCCATGAACACTGAAGCTTTCTTT
TRBV10-3	.	TRBJ1-3	.	CAISEALSGNTIYF	TGTGCCATCAGTGAGGCGCTCTCTGGAAACACCATATATTTT
TRBV4-1	.	TRBJ1-6	.	CASSQPGSGSPLHF	TGCGCCAGCAGCCAACCGGGGTCTGGTTCACCCCTCCACTTT
TRBV4-2	TRBD2	TRBJ2-5	.	CASSQVFSGGDQETQYF	TGTGCCAGCAGCCAAGTTTTTAGCGGGGGAGACCAAGAGACCCAGTACTTC
TRBV9	.	TRBJ2-1	.	CASSVGQVGEQFF	TGTGCCAGCAGCGTAGGACAGGTCGGTGAGCAGTTCTTC
TRBV5-1	.	TRBJ2-5	.	CASSLAGGQETQYF	TGCGCCAGCAGCTTGGCTGGGGGGCAAGAGACCCAGTACTTC
TRBV7-6	.	TRBJ2-3	.	CASSSRDSIRGTDTQYF	TGTGCCAGCAGCTCCCGGGACTCAATAAGGGGCACAGATACGCAGTATTTT
TRBV27	TRBD1	TRBJ2-7	few	CASSHPAGTGGVEQYF	TGTGCCAGCAGCCACCCCGCCGGGACAGGGGGGGTCGAGCAGTACTTC
TRBV7-9	TRBD2	TRBJ2-7	.	CASSYSSGTSGYEQYF	TGTGCCAGCAGCTACAGCTCCGGGACTAGCGGCTACGAGCAGTACTTC
TRBV6-4	TRBD1	TRBJ1-6	.	CASSDRTGGASSPLHF	TGTGCCAGCAGTGACCGAACAGGGGGCGCTTCTTCACCCCTCCACTTT
TRBV18	.	TRBJ2-5	.	CASSPPPGGHQETQYF	TGTGCCAGCTCACCACCTCCCGGGGGACACCAAGAGACCCAGTACTTC
TRBV15	.	TRBJ2-3	once	CATSTRVDTQYF	TGTGCCACCAGCACTCGAGTAGATACGCAGTATTTT
TRBV4-1	.	TRBJ1-2	.	CASSHGTPDGYTF	TGCGCCAGCAGCCACGGGACTCCGGATGGCTACACCTTC
TRBV7-9	.	TRBJ2-7	.	CASSLGTGSEQYF	TGTGCCAGCAGCTTAGGGACGGGGAGCGAGCAGTACTTC